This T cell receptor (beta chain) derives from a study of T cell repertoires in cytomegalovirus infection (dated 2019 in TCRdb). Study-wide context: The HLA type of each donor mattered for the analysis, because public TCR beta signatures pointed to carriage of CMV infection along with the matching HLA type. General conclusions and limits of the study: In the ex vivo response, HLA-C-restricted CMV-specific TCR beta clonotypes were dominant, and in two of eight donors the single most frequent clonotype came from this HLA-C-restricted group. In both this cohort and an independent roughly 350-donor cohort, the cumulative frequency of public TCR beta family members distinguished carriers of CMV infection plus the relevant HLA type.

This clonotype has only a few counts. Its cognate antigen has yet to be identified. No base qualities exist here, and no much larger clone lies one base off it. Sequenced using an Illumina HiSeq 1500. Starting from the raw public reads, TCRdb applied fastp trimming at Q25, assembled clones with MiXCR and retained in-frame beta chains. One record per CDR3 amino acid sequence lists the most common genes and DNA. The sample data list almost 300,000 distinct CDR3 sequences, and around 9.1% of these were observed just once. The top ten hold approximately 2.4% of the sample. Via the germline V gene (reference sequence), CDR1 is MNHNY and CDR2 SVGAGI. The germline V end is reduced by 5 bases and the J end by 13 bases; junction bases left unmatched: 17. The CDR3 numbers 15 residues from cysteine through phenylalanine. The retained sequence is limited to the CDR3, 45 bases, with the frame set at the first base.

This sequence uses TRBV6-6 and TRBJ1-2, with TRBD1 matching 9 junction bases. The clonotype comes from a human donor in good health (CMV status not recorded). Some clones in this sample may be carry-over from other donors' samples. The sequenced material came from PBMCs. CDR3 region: CASSENESGTGRFTF. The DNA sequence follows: TGTGCCAGCAGTGAGAATGAATCCGGGACAGGGAGATTCACCTTC.